The rows below give T cell receptor beta chains drawn from one sample of a study of response to subunit inactivated influenza vaccine. MiXCR, applied by TCRdb to the RT-PCR reads, yields one record per CDR3 protein. The profile covers 700,000 to 800,000 distinct CDR3 sequences, with approximately 17% appearing a single time and approximately 11% taken by the ten largest. The specimen was PBMCs from blood, collected 5 days after vaccination. Source of these receptors: a middle-aged man who received an inactivated influenza vaccine. CDR3s include the opening cysteine and the closing phenylalanine or tryptophan. D genes are given only for firm matches. Clone size is shown for a subset of rows, as once, few, many or a class of expanded clone.

V: TRBV10-3
size: -
J: TRBJ2-1
D: TRBD1
CDR3: CAIQGQGAREQFF
DNA: TGTGCCATTCAGGGACAGGGAGCTCGGGAGCAGTTCTTC

V: TRBV6-2/TRBV6-3
size: -
J: TRBJ2-3
D: TRBD2
CDR3: CASQIAGGKDTQYF
DNA: TGTGCCAGCCAAATAGCGGGGGGAAAAGATACGCAGTATTTT

V: TRBV9
size: few
J: TRBJ1-5
D: TRBD1
CDR3: CASSVDLSGGGKIFGQPQHF
DNA: TGTGCCAGCAGCGTAGATCTTTCGGGAGGGGGCAAGATTTTTGGTCAGCCCCAGCATTTT

V: TRBV29-1
size: -
J: TRBJ1-2
D: -
CDR3: CSVEPLTANYGYTF
DNA: TGCAGCGTTGAACCCCTGACCGCTAACTATGGCTACACCTTC

V: TRBV30
size: few
J: TRBJ2-6
D: -
CDR3: CAWSPGLGGANVLTF
DNA: TGTGCCTGGAGTCCGGGTTTAGGGGGGGCCAACGTCCTGACTTTC

V: TRBV20-1
size: few
J: TRBJ2-7
D: TRBD2
CDR3: CSARGGPGEEQYF
DNA: TGCAGTGCTAGGGGAGGGCCTGGGGAAGAGCAGTACTTC

V: TRBV20-1
size: -
J: TRBJ2-1
D: -
CDR3: CSARAPTRTYNEQFF
DNA: TGCAGTGCTAGAGCCCCGACAAGGACCTACAATGAGCAGTTCTTC

V: TRBV7-9
size: few
J: TRBJ2-3
D: -
CDR3: CASSYGTFDTDTQYF
DNA: TGTGCCAGCAGCTACGGGACTTTTGACACAGATACGCAGTATTTT

V: TRBV9
size: -
J: TRBJ1-4
D: -
CDR3: CASSVEPLVPNEKLFF
DNA: TGTGCCAGCAGCGTAGAGCCGCTCGTACCAAATGAAAAACTGTTTTTT

V: TRBV25-1
size: -
J: TRBJ2-1
D: TRBD1
CDR3: CASSDTGGSGNEQFF
DNA: TGTGCCAGCAGTGATACAGGGGGCTCTGGCAATGAGCAGTTCTTC

V: TRBV12-3/TRBV12-4
size: few
J: TRBJ2-7
D: -
CDR3: CASTTTEIVEQYF
DNA: TGTGCCAGCACTACGACCGAGATTGTGGAGCAGTACTTC

V: TRBV7-8
size: -
J: TRBJ2-1
D: -
CDR3: CASSLGPGIHNEQFF
DNA: TGTGCCAGCAGCTTAGGTCCAGGGATCCACAATGAGCAGTTCTTC

V: TRBV20-1
size: many
J: TRBJ2-1
D: -
CDR3: CSARVRAREQFF
DNA: TGCAGTGCTAGGGTTAGGGCGCGTGAGCAGTTCTTC

V: TRBV4-2
size: -
J: TRBJ2-1
D: -
CDR3: CASSQEDGSGNEQFF
DNA: TGTGCCAGCAGCCAAGAGGATGGTAGCGGCAATGAGCAGTTCTTC

V: TRBV20-1
size: few
J: TRBJ1-1
D: -
CDR3: CSARAGRGSPTEAFF
DNA: TGCAGTGCTAGAGCCGGGCGGGGTTCCCCCACTGAAGCTTTCTTT

V: TRBV4-3
size: -
J: TRBJ2-1
D: -
CDR3: CASSQIDRDEQFF
DNA: TGCGCCAGCAGCCAAATTGATCGGGATGAGCAGTTCTTC

V: TRBV2
size: -
J: TRBJ1-1
D: -
CDR3: CASSEFPLNTEAFF
DNA: TGTGCCAGCAGTGAATTTCCGTTGAACACTGAAGCTTTCTTT

V: TRBV2
size: few
J: TRBJ2-1
D: -
CDR3: CASRVRLAGSYNEQFF
DNA: TGTGCCAGCAGGGTTAGGCTCGCAGGATCCTACAATGAGCAGTTCTTC

V: TRBV30
size: -
J: TRBJ2-5
D: TRBD2
CDR3: CAWSRTSLETQYF
DNA: TGTGCCTGGAGCCGGACTAGCCTGGAGACCCAGTACTTC

V: TRBV4-3
size: few
J: TRBJ2-2
D: -
CDR3: CASSQETGANTGELFF
DNA: TGCGCCAGCAGCCAAGAAACAGGCGCGAACACCGGGGAGCTGTTTTTT

V: TRBV20-1
size: -
J: TRBJ2-5
D: TRBD2
CDR3: CSARDPEWSASGFQETQYF
DNA: TGCAGTGCTAGAGATCCGGAGTGGAGTGCTAGCGGGTTCCAAGAGACCCAGTACTTC

V: TRBV12-3/TRBV12-4
size: -
J: TRBJ2-7
D: TRBD1
CDR3: CASSSRPGQKYEQYF
DNA: TGTGCCAGCAGTTCTCGTCCGGGACAGAAGTACGAGCAGTACTTC

V: TRBV7-9
size: few
J: TRBJ1-2
D: -
CDR3: CASSLDGKLNYGYTF
DNA: TGTGCCAGCAGCTTGGACGGGAAGCTTAACTATGGCTACACCTTC

V: TRBV28
size: -
J: TRBJ2-1
D: TRBD2
CDR3: CASLPLAGASYNEQFF
DNA: TGTGCCAGCCTCCCACTAGCGGGAGCCTCCTACAATGAGCAGTTCTTC

V: TRBV7-9
size: -
J: TRBJ2-3
D: TRBD2
CDR3: CASSFYRTSGGSDTQYF
DNA: TGTGCCAGCAGCTTTTATAGGACTAGCGGGGGGTCAGATACGCAGTATTTT

V: TRBV12-3/TRBV12-4
size: -
J: TRBJ2-7
D: -
CDR3: CASRHRDGKTYEQYF
DNA: TGTGCCAGCAGACACCGGGACGGAAAAACCTACGAGCAGTACTTC

V: TRBV28
size: many
J: TRBJ2-7
D: -
CDR3: CASFDGRIYEQYF
DNA: TGTGCCAGTTTTGACGGGAGAATCTACGAGCAGTACTTC

V: TRBV29-1
size: -
J: TRBJ1-2
D: -
CDR3: CSGLSYSLGYTF
DNA: TGCAGCGGTCTTTCTTATTCTTTGGGCTACACCTTC

V: TRBV6-5
size: many
J: TRBJ1-5
D: -
CDR3: CASGVNQPQHF
DNA: TGTGCCAGCGGGGTCAATCAGCCCCAGCATTTT

V: TRBV24-1
size: -
J: TRBJ2-5
D: TRBD1
CDR3: CATSDPGQPRETQYF
DNA: TGTGCCACCAGTGACCCGGGACAGCCCCGAGAGACCCAGTACTTC

V: TRBV6-5
size: few
J: TRBJ2-1
D: TRBD2
CDR3: CASSYSAGGRDVKFF
DNA: TGTGCCAGCAGTTACTCGGCGGGAGGCCGGGATGTGAAGTTCTTC

V: TRBV20-1
size: -
J: TRBJ2-1
D: TRBD2
CDR3: CSAPLSGSRLGEQFF
DNA: TGCAGTGCCCCCCTTAGCGGGTCCCGTCTAGGAGAGCAGTTCTTC

V: TRBV5-1
size: few
J: TRBJ1-6
D: -
CDR3: CASSLAGATYSPLHF
DNA: TGCGCCAGCAGCTTGGCCGGGGCTACTTATTCACCCCTCCACTTT

V: TRBV7-3
size: -
J: TRBJ2-1
D: -
CDR3: CASSVGASNNNEQFF
DNA: TGTGCCAGCAGCGTAGGGGCTAGTAATAACAATGAGCAGTTCTTC

V: TRBV10-3
size: few
J: TRBJ1-2
D: -
CDR3: CAISESKGSGYTF
DNA: TGTGCCATCAGTGAGTCTAAAGGGTCGGGCTACACCTTC

V: TRBV14
size: -
J: TRBJ2-3
D: TRBD1
CDR3: CARSQDRVDTQYF
DNA: TGTGCCAGGAGCCAAGACAGGGTAGATACGCAGTATTTT

V: TRBV5-1
size: few
J: TRBJ1-2
D: -
CDR3: CASSPEGVGYTF
DNA: TGCGCCAGCAGCCCGGAGGGGGTGGGCTACACCTTC

V: TRBV29-1
size: -
J: TRBJ2-7
D: -
CDR3: CSVEDRGAAYEQYF
DNA: TGCAGCGTTGAAGACCGCGGGGCGGCCTACGAGCAGTACTTC

V: TRBV4-2
size: few
J: TRBJ2-7
D: TRBD1
CDR3: CASSRGQGSHEQYF
DNA: TGTGCCAGCAGCAGAGGACAGGGGAGCCACGAGCAGTACTTC

V: TRBV12-3/TRBV12-4
size: few
J: TRBJ2-3
D: -
CDR3: CASSLSRGTGTDTQYF
DNA: TGTGCCAGCAGTTTGAGTCGGGGTACAGGCACAGATACGCAGTATTTT